This T cell receptor (beta chain) was sequenced for a study of T cells in narcolepsy. Looking at the study overall: Enrolled donors included narcolepsy type 1 or type 2 patients and healthy controls. Findings and limits, study-wide: Healthy controls reportedly lacked the autoreactive clonotypes serially found in patients' blood.

Germline V gives CDR1 MNHEY, CDR2 SMNVEV (reference sequence). With 7 bases removed from V and 4 bases from J, the gap between germline ends came to 12 bases. The CDR3 spans 13 residues. Clones were read by immunoSEQ multiplex PCR, and TCRdb kept only the in-frame ones, dropping some. The sample shows roughly 8,100 clones, about 63% of them seen only once. Concerning this clone: What it binds is unknown.

The clonotype comes from a human donor with narcolepsy. V and J are TRBV27 and TRBJ2-3; D is possibly TRBD1 or TRBD2 (6 bases each). The material sequenced was CD45RA- memory CD8+ T cells from PBMCs. The CDR3 DNA reads TGTGCCAGCAACCAAGGGGGGTCAGATACGCAGTATTTT. Translation: CASNQGGSDTQYF.